The next 8 T cell receptor beta chains were all read from a single sample in a study of T cells after yellow fever vaccination. TCRdb reprocessed the 5' RACE reads via MiXCR and lists one record per CDR3 protein. The sample consists of 550,000 or so distinct CDR3 sequences, about a fifth of them appearing once. The sample was PBMCs, taken 15 days after the yellow fever booster vaccination. The receptors were gathered from a man in his thirties or forties who received the YFV17D yellow fever vaccine.

This clonotype was picked up a small number of times. The V and J genes are TRBV28 and TRBJ2-1; D is ambiguous. The CDR3 spans 12 residues. Germline V lookup: CDR1 MDHEN, CDR2 SYDVKM. V was shortened by 3 bases and J by 8 bases, with 8 bases between the two germline ends. DNA of the CDR3: TGTGCCAGCAGTTTCGGACGGTATGAGCAGTTCTTC. It specifies CASSFGRYEQFF. The full variable domain, its missing parts supplied by reference TRBV28 and TRBJ2-1, is DVKVTQSSRYLVKRTGEKVFLECVQDMDHENMFWYRQDPGLGLRLIYFSYDVKMKEKGDIPEGYSVSREKKERFSLILESASTNQTSMYLCASSFGRYEQFFGPGTRLTVL.

This rearrangement joins TRBV10-3 to TRBJ2-3, with a tentative D call TRBD2 (5 bases). With 7 bases removed from V and 4 bases from J, the gap between germline ends came to 12 bases. Germline V gives CDR1 ENHRY, CDR2 SYGVKD. This CDR3 is built from 13 residues. For the CDR3, the DNA is TGTGCCATCAAGGCGCTAGCTCCAGATACGCAGTATTTT. Translated: CAIKALAPDTQYF.

The table lists this clonotype with a few counts. The chain recombines TRBV6-5 with TRBJ1-2; no clear D. Trimming took 2 bases from V and 2 from J, leaving 9 bases between them. The CDR3 totals 14 residues. Germline V gene data show CDR1 as MNHEY and CDR2 as SVGAGI. The CDR3 nucleotides read TGTGCCAGCAGTTACGGGCCCCCAAACTATGGCTACACCTTC. This translates into CASSYGPPNYGYTF.

This clonotype was picked up a small number of times. The rearrangement links TRBV20-1 to TRBJ1-5, with 9 nucleotides matching TRBD1. The CDR3 has 14 amino acids. Trimming removed 6 bases from V and 3 bases from J; junction bases left unmatched: 6. The germline CDR1 and CDR2 sequences are DFQATT and SNEGSKA (reference sequence). CDR3 loop: CSATGQGINQPQHF. CDR3 DNA: TGCAGTGCGACCGGACAGGGGATCAATCAGCCCCAGCATTTT.

The rearrangement uses TRBV6-2 or TRBV6-3 and TRBJ2-5; D is undetermined. This CDR3 has 12 residues. Germline CDR1 and CDR2: MNHEY and SVGEGT. The V end was cut by 0 bases, the J end by 7 bases, with 6 bases between. This chain's CDR3 is CASSYSKGTQYF. CDR3 in DNA: TGTGCCAGCAGTTACTCGAAGGGGACCCAGTACTTC.

This chain uses TRBV30 with TRBJ2-7; D assignment may be TRBD1 or TRBD2 (5 bases each). There are 12 residues in the CDR3. Trimming stripped 4 bases from V and 6 bases from J, with 13 bases between. CDR1 GTSNPN and CDR2 SVGIG come from the germline V gene (reference sequence). The CDR3 DNA reads TGTGCCTGGAATGGGGGTGGGGGCGAGCAGTACTTC. Translating it yields CAWNGGGGEQYF.

Only a few counts were recorded for this clonotype. V is TRBV14 and J is TRBJ2-1, with TRBD1 matching 7 bases. The CDR3 spans 15 residues. With 4 bases clipped from V and 4 bases from J, the junction kept 7 bases outside the gene matches. Germline V gene lookup returns CDR1 SGHDN and CDR2 FVKESK. In DNA, the CDR3 is TGTGCCAGCAGCCTCCGGACAGGCTTATACAATGAGCAGTTCTTC. Translating gives CASSLRTGLYNEQFF.

A single count supports this clonotype. The chain has TRBV5-4 and TRBJ2-7, with 8 bases lining up with TRBD1. The CDR3 is made up of 14 amino acids. Germline CDR1 and CDR2: SGHNT and YYREEE (reference sequence). V trimming: 2 bases; J trimming: 3 bases; junction bases outside the gene matches: 4. The CDR3 sequence is CASSFAGQGYEQYF. As DNA, the CDR3 is TGTGCCAGCAGCTTCGCCGGACAGGGCTACGAGCAGTACTTC.